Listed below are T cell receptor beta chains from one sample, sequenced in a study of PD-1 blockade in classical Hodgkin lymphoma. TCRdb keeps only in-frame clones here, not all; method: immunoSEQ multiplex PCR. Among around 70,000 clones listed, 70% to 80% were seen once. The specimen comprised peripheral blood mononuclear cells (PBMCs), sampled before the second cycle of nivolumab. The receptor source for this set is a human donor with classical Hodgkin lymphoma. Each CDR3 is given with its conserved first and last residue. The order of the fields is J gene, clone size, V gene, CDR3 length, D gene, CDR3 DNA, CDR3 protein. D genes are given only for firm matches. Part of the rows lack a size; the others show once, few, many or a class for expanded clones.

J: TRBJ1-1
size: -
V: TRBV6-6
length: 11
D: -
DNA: TGTGCCAGCAGTAACTCAGGGCGGGCTTTCTTT
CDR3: CASSNSGRAFF

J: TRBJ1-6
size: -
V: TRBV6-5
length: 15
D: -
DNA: TGTGCCAGCAGTAGGGACCCGGGCCACAATTCACCCCTCCACTTT
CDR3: CASSRDPGHNSPLHF

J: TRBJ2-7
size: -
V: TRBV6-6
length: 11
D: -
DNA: TGTGCCAGCAGTACAGCCTACGAGCAGTACTTC
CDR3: CASSTAYEQYF

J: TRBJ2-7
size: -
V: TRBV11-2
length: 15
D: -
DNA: TGTGCCAGCAGCTTAGAGCGGGGCGGAACCTACGAGCAGTACTTC
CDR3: CASSLERGGTYEQYF

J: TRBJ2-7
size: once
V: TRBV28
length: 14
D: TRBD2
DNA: TGTGCCGTCCATCCTAGCGGGAGGCCCTACGAGCAGTACTTC
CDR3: CAVHPSGRPYEQYF

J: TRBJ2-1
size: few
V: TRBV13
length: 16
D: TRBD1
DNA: TGTGCCAGCAGCACCCGGGACAGGGGGCAACCCAATGAGCAGTTCTTC
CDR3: CASSTRDRGQPNEQFF

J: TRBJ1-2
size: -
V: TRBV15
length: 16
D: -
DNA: TGTGCCACCAGCAGTATGTGGGCGGAAGCTAACTATGGCTACACCTTC
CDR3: CATSSMWAEANYGYTF

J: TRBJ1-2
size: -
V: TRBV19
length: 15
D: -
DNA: TGTGCCAGTAGTCCCCCTCAGGGAAGGGGCAGTGGCTACACCTTC
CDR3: CASSPPQGRGSGYTF

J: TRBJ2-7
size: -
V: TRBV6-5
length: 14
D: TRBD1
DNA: TGTGCCAGCAGCCCCGCAGGGGGCGGTGGCGAGCAGTACTTC
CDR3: CASSPAGGGGEQYF

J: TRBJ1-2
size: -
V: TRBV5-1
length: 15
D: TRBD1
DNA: TGCGCCAGCAGCTTGGACCAGGGGGCGATCGATGGCTACACCTTC
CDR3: CASSLDQGAIDGYTF

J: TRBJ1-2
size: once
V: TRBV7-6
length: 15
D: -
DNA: TGTGCCAGCAGCTTAGGGGGCTCCGGTGCCTATGGCTACACCTTC
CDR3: CASSLGGSGAYGYTF

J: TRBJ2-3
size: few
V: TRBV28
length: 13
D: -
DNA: TGTGCCAGCAGTATGGGACGGACAGATACGCAGTATTTT
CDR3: CASSMGRTDTQYF

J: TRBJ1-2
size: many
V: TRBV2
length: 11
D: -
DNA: TGTGCCAGCAGCTATGACAGAAATTACACCTTC
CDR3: CASSYDRNYTF

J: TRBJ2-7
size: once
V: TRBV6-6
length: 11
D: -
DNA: TGTGCCAGCAGACCCGTCTCTCGGCAGTACTTC
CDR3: CASRPVSRQYF

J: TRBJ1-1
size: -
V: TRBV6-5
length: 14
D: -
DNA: TGTGCCAGCAGTCCTATCGGGGGGCACACTGAAGCTTTCTTT
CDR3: CASSPIGGHTEAFF

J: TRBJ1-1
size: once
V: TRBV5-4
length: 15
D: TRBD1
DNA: TGTGCCAGCAGCCCCGCAGGGGGGTCGAACACTGAAGCTTTCTTT
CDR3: CASSPAGGSNTEAFF

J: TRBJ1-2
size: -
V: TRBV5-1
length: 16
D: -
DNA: TGCGCCAGCAGCCCCAACCCCGGATCCCCCCAGAGGGGCTACACCTTC
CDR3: CASSPNPGSPQRGYTF

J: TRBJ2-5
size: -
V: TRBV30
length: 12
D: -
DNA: TGTGCCTGGAGCGCAGGGTTAGAGACCCAGTACTTC
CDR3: CAWSAGLETQYF

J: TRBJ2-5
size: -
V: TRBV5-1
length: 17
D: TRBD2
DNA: TGCGCCAGCAGCCTCTTTTCGACTAGCGGACTTGCGGAGACCCAGTACTTC
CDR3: CASSLFSTSGLAETQYF

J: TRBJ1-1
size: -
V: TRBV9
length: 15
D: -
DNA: TGTGCCAGCAATAGGGACGGATCTTTCTCCGCTGAAGCTTTCTTT
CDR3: CASNRDGSFSAEAFF

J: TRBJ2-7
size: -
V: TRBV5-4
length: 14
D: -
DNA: TGTGCCAGCAGCTTGGCGGACACCCCCTACGAGCAGTACTTC
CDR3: CASSLADTPYEQYF

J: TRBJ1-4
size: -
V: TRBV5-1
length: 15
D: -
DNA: TGCGCCAGCAGCTTGGCGCCCGGGAGGGGTGAAAAACTGTTTTTT
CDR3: CASSLAPGRGEKLFF

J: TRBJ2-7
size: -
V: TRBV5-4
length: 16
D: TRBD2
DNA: TGTGCCAGCAGCCCCTACAGCGGGAGGGCCGCCTACGAGCAGTACTTC
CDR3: CASSPYSGRAAYEQYF

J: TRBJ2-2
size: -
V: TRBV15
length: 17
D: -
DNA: TGTGCCACCAGCAGAGATCGGTCGGGGACGAACACCGGGGAGCTGTTTTTT
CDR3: CATSRDRSGTNTGELFF

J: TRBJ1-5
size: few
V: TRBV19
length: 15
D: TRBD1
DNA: TGTGCCAGTAGCGAATCGGGACAGCTCAATCAGCCCCAGCATTTT
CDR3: CASSESGQLNQPQHF

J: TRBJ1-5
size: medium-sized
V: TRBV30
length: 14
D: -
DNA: TGTGCCTGGAGTGGTGACAATAGCAATCAGCCCCAGCATTTT
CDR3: CAWSGDNSNQPQHF

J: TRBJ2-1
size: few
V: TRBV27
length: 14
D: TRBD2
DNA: TGTGCCAGCAGTTTATGGGGGGGGGACAATGAGCAGTTCTTC
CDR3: CASSLWGGDNEQFF

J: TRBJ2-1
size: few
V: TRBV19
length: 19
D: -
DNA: TGTGCCAGTAGTAACCCCGGGTGGGGGGACTCGTCTTTGAGTGGTGAGCAGTTCTTC
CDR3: CASSNPGWGDSSLSGEQFF

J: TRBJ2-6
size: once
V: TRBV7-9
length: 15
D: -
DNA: TGTGCCAGCAACCAAGGGGGGTTTGGGGCCAACGTCCTGACTTTC
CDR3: CASNQGGFGANVLTF

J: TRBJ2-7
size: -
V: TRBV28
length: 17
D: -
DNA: TGTGCCAGCAGTTTTTCGGCCAGGGAGGAAGTGAGCTACGAGCAGTACTTC
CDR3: CASSFSAREEVSYEQYF

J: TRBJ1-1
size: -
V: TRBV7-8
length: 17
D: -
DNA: TGTGCCAGCAGCTCTAGTTCCAGGGGCGCGGGGAACACTGAAGCTTTCTTT
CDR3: CASSSSSRGAGNTEAFF

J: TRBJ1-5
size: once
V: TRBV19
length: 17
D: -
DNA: TGTGCCAGTAGTATCAACCCCGGGGCAGTTCCAGTGCAGCCCCAGCATTTT
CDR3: CASSINPGAVPVQPQHF

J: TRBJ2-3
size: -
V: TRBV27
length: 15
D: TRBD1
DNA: TGTGCCAGCAGTTTGTACCAGGGGGGCACAGATACGCAGTATTTT
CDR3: CASSLYQGGTDTQYF

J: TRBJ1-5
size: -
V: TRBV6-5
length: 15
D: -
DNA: TGTGCCAGCAGTCCTCAGGGTTATAGCAATCAGCCCCAGCATTTT
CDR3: CASSPQGYSNQPQHF

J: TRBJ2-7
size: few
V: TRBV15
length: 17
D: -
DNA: TGTGCCACCAGCAGAGTACTAGTTTGGTCGGAGCCCTACGAGCAGTACTTC
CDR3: CATSRVLVWSEPYEQYF

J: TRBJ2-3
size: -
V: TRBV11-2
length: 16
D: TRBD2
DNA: TGTGCCAGCAGCTTAGTGTCCGGACTAGCTAAAGATACGCAGTATTTT
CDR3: CASSLVSGLAKDTQYF

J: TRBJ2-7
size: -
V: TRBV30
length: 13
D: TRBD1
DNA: TGTGCCTGGAGCTTCGGACAGGGAGACGAGCAGTACTTC
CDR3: CAWSFGQGDEQYF

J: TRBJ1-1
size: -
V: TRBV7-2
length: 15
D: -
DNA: TGTGCCAGCAGCTCTTTAAGGGACCTGGACACTGAAGCTTTCTTT
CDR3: CASSSLRDLDTEAFF

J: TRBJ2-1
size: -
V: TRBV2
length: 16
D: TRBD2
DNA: TGTGCCAGCAGACCTACCACTAGCGGGCAATACAATGAGCAGTTCTTC
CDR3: CASRPTTSGQYNEQFF

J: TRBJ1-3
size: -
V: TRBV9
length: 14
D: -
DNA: TGTGCCAGCAGCGTAGATCTCCCTGGAAACACCATATATTTT
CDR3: CASSVDLPGNTIYF

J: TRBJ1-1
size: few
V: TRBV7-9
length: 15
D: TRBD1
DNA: TGTGCCAGCAGCTTAGCGACAGGGGTGGGAACTGAAGCTTTCTTT
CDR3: CASSLATGVGTEAFF

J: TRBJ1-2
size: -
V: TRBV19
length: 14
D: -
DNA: TGTGCCAGTAGTACTAACGGCGCTAACTATGGCTACACCTTC
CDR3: CASSTNGANYGYTF

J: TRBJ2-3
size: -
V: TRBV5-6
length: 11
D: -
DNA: TGTGCCAGCAGCTTGGGGGGCTTGCAGTATTTT
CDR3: CASSLGGLQYF

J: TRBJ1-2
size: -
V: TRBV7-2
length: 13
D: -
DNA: TGTGCCAGCAGCATCGGGGCTTACTATGGCTACACCTTC
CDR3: CASSIGAYYGYTF

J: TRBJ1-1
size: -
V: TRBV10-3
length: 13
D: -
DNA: TGTGCCATCAGGACCGGAACAAACACTGAAGCTTTCTTT
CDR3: CAIRTGTNTEAFF

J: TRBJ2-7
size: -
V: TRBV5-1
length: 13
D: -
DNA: TGCGCCAGCAGCTTATCAGGGGTGGCGGAGCAGTACTTC
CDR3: CASSLSGVAEQYF

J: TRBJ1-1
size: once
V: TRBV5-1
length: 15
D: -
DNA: TGCGCCAGCAGCTTGGAACCCACAGGGAACACTGAAGCTTTCTTT
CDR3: CASSLEPTGNTEAFF

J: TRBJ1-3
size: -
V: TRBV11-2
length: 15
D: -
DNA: TGTGCCAGCAGCTTATTAGGGGCATCTGGAAACACCATATATTTT
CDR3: CASSLLGASGNTIYF

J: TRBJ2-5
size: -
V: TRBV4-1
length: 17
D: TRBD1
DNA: TGCGCCAGCAGCCAAGAACAGGGGGCGGGTGCCCAAGAGACCCAGTACTTC
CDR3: CASSQEQGAGAQETQYF

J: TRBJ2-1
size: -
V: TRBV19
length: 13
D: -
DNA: TGTGCCAGTAGGAACTCTGGAGAAAATGAGCAGTTCTTC
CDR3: CASRNSGENEQFF

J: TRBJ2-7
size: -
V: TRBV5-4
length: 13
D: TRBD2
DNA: TGTGCCAGCAGCGGCGGTGGCGGGAGCGAGCAGTACTTC
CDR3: CASSGGGGSEQYF

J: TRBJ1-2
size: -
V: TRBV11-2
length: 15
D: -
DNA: TGTGCCAGCAGCTTAGTGGAACCGGGGAAAAATGGCTACACCTTC
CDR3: CASSLVEPGKNGYTF

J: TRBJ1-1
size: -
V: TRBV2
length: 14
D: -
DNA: TGTGCCAGCAGCGAAGTGGACAGTTCCGGGATGGCTTTCTTT
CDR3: CASSEVDSSGMAFF

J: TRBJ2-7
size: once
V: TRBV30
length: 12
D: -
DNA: TGTGCCTGGAGTGCCACAGGAAACGAGCAGTACTTC
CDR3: CAWSATGNEQYF

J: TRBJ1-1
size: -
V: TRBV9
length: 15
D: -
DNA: TGTGCCAGCAGCGTAGAAAAGGGTTTAACCACTGAAGCTTTCTTT
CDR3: CASSVEKGLTTEAFF

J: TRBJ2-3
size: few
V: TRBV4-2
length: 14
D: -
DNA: TGTGCCAGCAGCCAATTTAAGACGGCAGATACGCAGTATTTT
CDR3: CASSQFKTADTQYF

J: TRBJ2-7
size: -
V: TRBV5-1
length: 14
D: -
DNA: TGCGCCAGCGCCCCCGACACTACCTCCTACGAGCAGTACTTC
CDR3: CASAPDTTSYEQYF